This TCR beta chain was found in a study of shared clonotypes between healthy human individuals. Comments on this clone: Within the sample, other DNA sequences also encode this same CDR3.

CDR1 is SGHTA and CDR2 is FQGNSA in the germline V gene. V shed 5 bases, J shed 5 bases, and the junction held 9 bases outside the gene matches. The CDR3 has 15 residues. Repertoires were generated with immunoSEQ multiplex PCR, while TCRdb's copy carries only in-frame clones and drops some. The data show about 990,000 clones, about 84% seen once. The chain couples TRBV7-2 to TRBJ2-5; 9 bases match TRBD2. This TCR derives from a man between 18 and 29 years old in good health. Some clones in this sample may be carry-over from other donors' samples. Sequences were obtained from memory CD4+ T cells from PBMCs. The subset: CD45RA-negative fraction. The CDR3 sequence is CASSRPGAGGETQYF. The CDR3 nucleotides are TGTGCCAGCAGCCGCCCGGGAGCGGGAGGTGAGACCCAGTACTTC.